The 28 T cell receptor beta chains in this list originate from one sample, sequenced in a study of identical twins. TCRdb independently ran MiXCR on the 5' RACE reads; one entry per CDR3 protein. Of hundreds of thousands of distinct CDR3 sequences in the sample, around 6.1% are singletons; the top ten hold roughly 1.8%. The sequencing input was naive T cells sorted from blood. All receptors derive from a man between 18 and 29 years old in good health.

This clonotype was found many times. The chain couples TRBV5-1 to TRBJ2-1; 10 nucleotides agree with TRBD2. Germline lookup yields CDR1 SGHRS and CDR2 YFSETQ. This CDR3 has 16 amino acids. Trimming cost V 4 bases and J 2 bases; bases outside gene matches: 6. CDR3: CASSPWTSGTYNEQFF. The DNA of the CDR3 is TGCGCCAGCAGCCCATGGACTAGCGGTACCTACAATGAGCAGTTCTTC.

This clonotype was seen a few times. The chain is built from TRBV29-1 and TRBJ1-3; D not resolved. With 3 bases removed from V and 5 bases from J, the gap between germline ends came to 11 bases. The CDR3 sequence is 13 residues long. CDR1 is SQVTM, CDR2 ANQGSEA, per germline. The CDR3 loop is CSVERENRNTIYF. CDR3 DNA sequence: TGCAGCGTTGAGAGGGAAAACAGAAACACCATATATTTT.

This clonotype was recorded many times. The genes are TRBV7-8 and TRBJ2-1; TRBD1 matches at 8 bases. V shed 5 bases and J 13 bases; nucleotides not matched to a gene: 10. The CDR3 is made up of 13 amino acids. The germline gives CDR1 SGHVS, CDR2 FQNEAQ. CDR3 sequence reads: CASSITGGRLQFF. CDR3 DNA sequence: TGTGCCAGCAGCATCACAGGGGGGAGACTACAGTTCTTC.

This clonotype was observed many times. The rearrangement links TRBV27 to TRBJ2-1, with a tentative D call TRBD2 (6 bases). Trimming pared 0 bases from V and 6 bases from J, leaving 12 bases between. In germline, CDR1 is MNHEY, CDR2 SMNVEV (reference sequence). The CDR3 runs to 15 residues. This CDR3 is CASSLSAGLGNEQFF. CDR3 bases: TGTGCCAGCAGTTTATCGGCGGGACTTGGCAATGAGCAGTTCTTC.

In this sample, this clonotype turned up a few times. This chain links TRBV7-3 with TRBJ2-3, with D perhaps being TRBD1 or TRBD2 (6 bases each). The length of the CDR3 is 15 residues. Deletions cut 4 bases from V and 6 bases from J, with 17 bases between. Germline V gives CDR1 SGHTA, CDR2 FQGTGA. The CDR3, as DNA: TGTGCCAGCAGCTCAACTAGTACGGGGGCGGATACGCAGTATTTT. Translated, it gives CASSSTSTGADTQYF.

The chain combines TRBV24-1 with TRBJ2-1; D gene uncertain. This CDR3 has 13 residues. Germline-derived CDR1 and CDR2 are KGHDR and SFDVKD. V was pared by 9 bases and J by 2 bases, with 10 bases between. The CDR3 nucleotides read TGTGCCACCCGGGCCCAGCCCTACAATGAGCAGTTCTTC. Its protein is CATRAQPYNEQFF.

The chain recombines TRBV7-6 with TRBJ2-5; D uncertain. From germline, CDR1 is SGHVS and CDR2 FNYEAQ. CDR3 size: 15 residues. V lost 6 bases and J lost 5, with 19 bases in between. CDR3 region: CASRQDEWARETQYF. The CDR3 DNA is TGTGCCAGCAGACAAGACGAGTGGGCCCGCGAGACCCAGTACTTC.

This clonotype was seen a handful of times. The chain recombines TRBV2 with TRBJ2-7, with D possibly being TRBD1 (5 bases). V lost 7 bases and J 5 bases, leaving 12 bases between the germline ends. The CDR3 covers 12 residues. Germline lookup yields CDR1 SNHLY and CDR2 FYNNEI. The DNA of the CDR3 is TGTGCCAGCACCGAAAGGGGCGACGAGCAGTACGTC. Its protein is CASTERGDEQYV.

The table lists this clonotype with a few counts. The chain recombines TRBV5-1 with TRBJ2-7; unclear D gene. There are 13 residues in the CDR3. Germline V lookup: CDR1 SGHRS, CDR2 YFSETQ. Trimming pared 3 bases from V and 4 bases from J, leaving 11 bases between. CDR3 coding DNA: TGCGCCAGCAGCTCTACCTTGGGGTACGAGCAGTACTTC. As protein: CASSSTLGYEQYF.

This clonotype occurred a few times. The chain combines TRBV27 with TRBJ2-5; weak D call: TRBD2 (5 bases). The V end was cut by 4 bases, the J end by 5 bases, with 11 bases between. This CDR3 has 13 residues. Germline V gives CDR1 MNHEY, CDR2 SMNVEV (reference sequence). In DNA form, the CDR3 reads TGTGCCAGCAGTTCGGCGGGCCGGGAGACCCAGTACTTC. Its translation: CASSSAGRETQYF.

This clonotype was recorded a few times. The V and J genes are TRBV9 and TRBJ2-1, with 7 bases identical to TRBD2. The ends lost 0 bases at V and 9 bases at J; junction bases unmatched: 3. Germline CDR1 and CDR2: SGDLS and YYNGEE. The CDR3 length is 13 residues. This chain's CDR3 is CASSVGGGTEQFF. CDR3 nucleotide sequence: TGTGCCAGCAGCGTAGGGGGGGGGACTGAGCAGTTCTTC.

CDR3 in DNA: TGCAGTGCTAGAGTATTAGTGGATTATAATTCACCCCTCCACTTT. Translating gives CSARVLVDYNSPLHF. The V and J genes are TRBV20-1 and TRBJ1-6; D is undetermined. The CDR3 is 15 residues long. V dropped 1 base and J dropped 4 bases, with 11 bases sitting between them. Germline lookup yields CDR1 DFQATT and CDR2 SNEGSKA (reference sequence).

This clonotype has a count of ten or more. The chain has TRBV7-2 and TRBJ2-5, with unresolved D. V lost 1 base and J lost 0, with 6 bases in between. This CDR3 contains 14 residues. In germline, CDR1 is SGHTA, CDR2 FQGNSA. The CDR3 sequence is CASSLGIYQETQYF. The CDR3 region has the DNA TGTGCCAGCAGCTTAGGGATTTACCAAGAGACCCAGTACTTC. Complete variable domain (other parts from reference TRBV7-2 and TRBJ2-5): GAGVSQSPSNKVTEKGKDVELRCDPISGHTALYWYRQSLGQGLEFLIYFQGNSAPDKSGLPSDRFSAERTGGSVSTLTIQRTQQEDSAVYLCASSLGIYQETQYFGPGTRLLVL.

This clonotype was picked up many times. The chain recombines TRBV5-1 with TRBJ1-2, with D unclear. CDR1 SGHRS and CDR2 YFSETQ come from the germline V gene. The V gene lost 6 bases and the J gene lost 8 bases, with 23 bases spanning the gap. The CDR3 length is 15 residues. CDR3 in amino acids: CASKPGEAYSRGYTF. The CDR3 DNA sequence: TGCGCCAGCAAGCCGGGCGAAGCCTACTCTAGGGGCTACACCTTC.

This chain uses TRBV5-1 with TRBJ2-7; 14 positions match TRBD2. There are 18 residues in the CDR3. Per germline, CDR1 SGHRS and CDR2 YFSETQ. V was clipped by 4 bases and J by 4 bases; unmatched bases: 13. CDR3 sequence: CASSRFPGTSGRGYEQYF. CDR3 bases: TGCGCCAGCAGCCGCTTTCCCGGGACTAGCGGGAGAGGGTACGAGCAGTACTTC.

V gene TRBV30 combines with J gene TRBJ2-7; D is possibly TRBD1 or TRBD2 (5 bases each). The germline V and J ends were trimmed by 1 base and 6 bases, with 7 bases remaining between them. Germline V CDR1 and CDR2: GTSNPN, SVGIG (reference sequence). This CDR3 is 11 amino acids long. CDR3 in DNA: TGTGCCTGGAGTGCAGGGAGCGAGCAGTACGTC. Its translation: CAWSAGSEQYV.

This clonotype has at least ten counts. The rearrangement links TRBV5-1 to TRBJ2-4; 8 nucleotides line up with TRBD1. V shed 4 bases and J 5 bases; nucleotides not matched to a gene: 2. CDR1 and CDR2 (germline): SGHRS, YFSETQ. The CDR3 extends over 13 amino acids. The CDR3 region has the DNA TGCGCCAGCAGCCCGGGACAGGAAAACATTCAGTACTTC. This gives the protein CASSPGQENIQYF.

Many counts were recorded for this clonotype. The chain recombines TRBV11-2 with TRBJ2-1; 8 bases map to TRBD2. Germline V gives CDR1 SGHAT, CDR2 FQNNGV. V was clipped by 1 base and J by 5 bases; unmatched bases: 7. The CDR3 is 16 amino acids. CDR3 sequence (DNA): TGTGCCAGCAGCTTAGTGGGGACTAGGAGTGACAATGAGCAGTTCTTC. Amino acids: CASSLVGTRSDNEQFF. The full variable domain, rest sourced from reference TRBV11-2 and TRBJ2-1, is EAGVAQSPRYKIIEKRQSVAFWCNPISGHATLYWYQQILGQGPKLLIQFQNNGVVDDSQLPKDRFSAERLKGVDSTLKIQPAKLEDSAVYLCASSLVGTRSDNEQFFGPGTRLTVL.

Ten or more counts support this clonotype. This rearrangement joins TRBV15 to TRBJ1-6; D unresolved. The germline V gene encodes CDR1 LNHNV and CDR2 YYDKDF (reference sequence). V gave up 3 bases and J gave up 5 bases, with 8 bases separating them. The CDR3 has 14 residues. The CDR3 sequence is CATSRDGNNSPLHF. In DNA form, the CDR3 reads TGTGCCACCAGCAGGGACGGAAATAATTCACCCCTCCACTTT. Filled out from reference TRBV15 and TRBJ1-6, the complete variable domain reads DAMVIQNPRYQVTQFGKPVTLSCSQTLNHNVMYWYQQKSSQAPKLLFHYYDKDFNNEADTPDNFQSRRPNTSFCFLDIRSPGLGDTAMYLCATSRDGNNSPLHFGNGTRLTVT.

This clonotype was found many times. This sequence joins TRBV12-3 or TRBV12-4 and TRBJ1-5; 9 positions match TRBD1. CDR3 length: 15 residues. V shed 6 bases, J shed 1 base, and the junction held 4 bases outside the gene matches. The CDR3 sequence is CASRVDRGSNQPQHF. DNA for the CDR3: TGTGCCAGCAGGGTGGACAGGGGAAGCAATCAGCCCCAGCATTTT.

This chain links TRBV5-1 with TRBJ2-1; TRBD2 aligns across 8 bases. The CDR3 covers 17 residues. The J segment lost 3 bases and the V segment lost 0 bases, leaving 8 bases of the junction unmatched. The germline V gene encodes CDR1 SGHRS and CDR2 YFSETQ. Here the CDR3 DNA reads TGCGCCAGCAGCTTGGAACGAGCGGGAGCGAGCTACAATGAGCAGTTCTTC. Its translation: CASSLERAGASYNEQFF.

This clonotype was counted between two and nine times. This chain links TRBV12-3 or TRBV12-4 with TRBJ2-7; 8 nucleotides match TRBD2. CDR3 length: 15 residues. J gave up 4 bases and V 5 bases, and 10 bases lay outside the gene matches. CDR3 bases: TGTGCCAGCAGTCCGGGGGGGCTAGGACTTTACGAGCAGTACGTC. This gives the protein CASSPGGLGLYEQYV.

This clonotype was seen ten or more times. This chain joins TRBV20-1 and TRBJ1-5; no clear D. Trimming removed 3 bases at V and 0 bases at J, with 12 bases between. In germline, CDR1 is DFQATT, CDR2 SNEGSKA (reference sequence). The CDR3 covers 15 residues. In nucleotides, the CDR3 is TGCAGTGCTAGCCAGTCCCCTTATAGCAATCAGCCCCAGCATTTT. Residues: CSASQSPYSNQPQHF.

At least ten counts were recorded for this clonotype. The chain combines TRBV10-3 with TRBJ2-1; 7 bases are shared with TRBD2. V lost 9 bases, J lost 2 bases, and 7 bases stayed unmatched. The CDR3 is 14 residues long. The V gene's germline CDR1 is ENHRY and CDR2 SYGVKD. The CDR3 bases are TGTGCCATACACGACGGGAGGCCCTACAATGAGCAGTTCTTC. It codes for CAIHDGRPYNEQFF.

In this sample, this clonotype turned up many times. The CDR3 loop is CSVLLADTGELFF. As DNA, the CDR3 is TGCAGCGTTCTGTTAGCGGACACCGGGGAGCTGTTTTTT. The V gene is TRBV29-1, the J gene TRBJ2-2; D possibly corresponds to TRBD2 (6 bases). Germline V gene sequence: CDR1 SQVTM, CDR2 ANQGSEA. V dropped 5 bases and J dropped 3 bases, with 10 bases sitting between them. This CDR3 comprises 13 residues.

The V and J genes are TRBV12-3 or TRBV12-4 and TRBJ1-1; D remains unclear. Trimming cost V 7 bases and J 3 bases, with 18 bases left between them. This CDR3 is 15 amino acids long. The CDR3 loop is CASTPQDAGYTEAFF. The CDR3 DNA follows: TGTGCCAGCACTCCGCAGGACGCGGGGTACACTGAAGCTTTCTTT.

The rearrangement uses TRBV20-1 and TRBJ1-5, with D possibly TRBD1 on 5 matching bases. In germline, CDR1 is DFQATT, CDR2 SNEGSKA (reference sequence). The CDR3 consists of 12 residues. Trimming stripped 3 bases from V and 6 bases from J, with 9 bases between. CDR3 nucleotides: TGCAGTGCTAGGGCCGGGGCTCAGCCCCAGCATTTT. It yields the protein CSARAGAQPQHF.

This clonotype came up a few times. V is TRBV7-6 and J is TRBJ2-3, with 9 bases fitting TRBD2. The CDR3 is 14 residues long. Germline values: CDR1 SGHVS, CDR2 FNYEAQ. Trimming cost V 7 bases and J 5 bases; bases outside gene matches: 7. The CDR3 reads CASTTGLALDTQYF. The CDR3 DNA is TGTGCCAGCACCACGGGACTAGCATTAGATACGCAGTATTTT.